The subject of this entry is one T cell receptor beta chain. This specimen belongs to a study of technical replicates of blood from a handful of donors. Germline V gene sequence: CDR1 SGHVS, CDR2 FQNEAQ. The CDR3 runs 16 residues. Between the trimmed V and J ends, which lost 1 base and 1 base, there was a span of 14 bases. TCRdb's copy holds only in-frame clones and misses some; the assay was immunoSEQ multiplex PCR. The data show about 74,000 clones, 89% seen once. The sequenced sample consisted of T cells isolated from PBMCs. The sequence was obtained from a human donor in good health. The gene calls are TRBV7-8 and TRBJ2-7; possible D gene TRBD1, 5 bases. The DNA for the CDR3 is TGTGCCAGCAGCTTAGTCCAGGGAAGTATTTCCTACGAGCAGTACTTC. This gives the protein CASSLVQGSISYEQYF.